These 5 T cell receptor beta chains came from one sample sequenced in a study of vaccination and CD4 T cells after COVID-19. The antigens these receptors bind are not known. The study sequenced cultured CD4+ T cell DNA using the Oncomine TCR Beta short-read assay. TCRdb fed the PCR reads into MiXCR, producing one record per CDR3 protein. The sample gives about 20,000 distinct CDR3 sequences, 55% of which show up once; approximately 17% is in the top ten. The sample's treatment: approximately nine-day PBMC culture with coronavirus spike peptide pools or control peptides (ViraFEST assay). The sample consisted of CD4+ T cells from blood, cultured in vitro. The receptors here all came from a human donor who had recovered from COVID-19.

The chain carries TRBV18 and TRBJ2-7, with TRBD2 matching 11 bases. Looked up from germline, CDR1 is KGHSH and CDR2 is LQKENI. The CDR3 runs 16 residues. Trimming cost V 3 bases and J 4 bases; bases outside gene matches: 8. CDR3 nucleotide sequence: TGTGCCAGCTCACCCACGGCGGCTAGCGGGAGGTACGAGCAGTACTTC. Its protein is CASSPTAASGRYEQYF. The full variable domain, its missing parts supplied by reference TRBV18 and TRBJ2-7, is NAGVMQNPRHLVRRRGQEARLRCSPMKGHSHVYWYRQLPEEGLKFMVYLQKENIIDESGMPKERFSAEFPKEGPSILRIQQVVRGDSAAYFCASSPTAASGRYEQYFGPGTRLTVT.

The V call is TRBV7-2, the J call TRBJ1-6; tentative D call: TRBD1 (6 bases). Trimming took off 1 base at V and 9 bases at J, with 7 bases between the two ends. This CDR3 is 13 amino acids long. Looked up from germline, CDR1 is SGHTA and CDR2 is FQGNSA. The CDR3 DNA reads TGTGCCAGCAGCTTAGACAGGGTTTCACCCCTCCACTTT. Protein product: CASSLDRVSPLHF.

The V gene is TRBV30, the J gene TRBJ1-5; D might be TRBD1 (6 bases). The germline V gene encodes CDR1 GTSNPN and CDR2 SVGIG (reference sequence). The CDR3 spans 13 residues. The ends were cut back, 5 bases at V and 1 base at J, with 9 bases in the middle. CDR3 residues: CAWGTRSNQPQHF. CDR3 in DNA: TGTGCCTGGGGGACAAGGAGCAATCAGCCCCAGCATTTT.

The chain joins TRBV2 to TRBJ1-5; D gene ambiguous. The length of the CDR3 is 14 residues. Looked up from germline, CDR1 is SNHLY and CDR2 is FYNNEI. The ends were cut back, 6 bases at V and 5 bases at J, with 14 bases in the middle. This CDR3 reads CASRSVSLDQPQHF. As DNA, the CDR3 is TGTGCCAGCAGATCGGTGAGTTTAGATCAGCCCCAGCATTTT.

The chain recombines TRBV5-5 with TRBJ2-2; perhaps D is TRBD1 or TRBD2 (5 bases each). In germline, CDR1 is SGHKS, CDR2 YYEKEE (reference sequence). V lost 0 bases to trimming and J lost 4 bases, with 10 bases between them. CDR3 length: 15 residues. CDR3 coding DNA: TGTGCCAGCAGCTTGGAAGGGACCCCCACCGGGGAGCTGTTTTTT. Its translation is CASSLEGTPTGELFF.